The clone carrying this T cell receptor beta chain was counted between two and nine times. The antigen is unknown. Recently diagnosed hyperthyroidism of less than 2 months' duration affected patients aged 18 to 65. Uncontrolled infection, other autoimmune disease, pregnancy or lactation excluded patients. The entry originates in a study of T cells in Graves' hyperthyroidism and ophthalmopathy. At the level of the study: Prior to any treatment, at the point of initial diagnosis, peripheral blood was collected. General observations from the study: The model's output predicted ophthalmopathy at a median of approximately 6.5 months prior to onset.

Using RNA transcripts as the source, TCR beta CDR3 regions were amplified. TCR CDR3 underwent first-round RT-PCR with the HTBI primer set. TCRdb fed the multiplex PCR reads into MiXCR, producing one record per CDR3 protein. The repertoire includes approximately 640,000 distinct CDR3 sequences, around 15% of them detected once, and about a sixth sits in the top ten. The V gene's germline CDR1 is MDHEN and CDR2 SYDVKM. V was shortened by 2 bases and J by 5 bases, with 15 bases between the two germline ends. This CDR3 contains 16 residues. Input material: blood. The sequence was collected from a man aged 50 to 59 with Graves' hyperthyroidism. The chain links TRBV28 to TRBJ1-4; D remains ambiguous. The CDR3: CASSLPLAAQNEKLFF. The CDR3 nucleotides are TGTGCCAGCAGTTTACCCCTGGCAGCCCAGAATGAAAAACTGTTTTTT.